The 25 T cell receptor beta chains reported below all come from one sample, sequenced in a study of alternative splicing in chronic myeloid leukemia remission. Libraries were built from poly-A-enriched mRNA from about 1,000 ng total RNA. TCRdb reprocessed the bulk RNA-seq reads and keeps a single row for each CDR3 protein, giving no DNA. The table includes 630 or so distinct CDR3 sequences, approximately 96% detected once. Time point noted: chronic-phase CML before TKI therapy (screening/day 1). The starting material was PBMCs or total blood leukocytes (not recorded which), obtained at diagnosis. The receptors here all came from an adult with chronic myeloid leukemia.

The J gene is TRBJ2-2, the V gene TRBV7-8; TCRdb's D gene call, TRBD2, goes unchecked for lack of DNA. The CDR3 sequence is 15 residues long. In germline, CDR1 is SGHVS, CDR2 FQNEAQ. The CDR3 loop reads CAIGTLTTNTGELFF. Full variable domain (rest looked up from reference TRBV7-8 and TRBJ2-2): GAGVSQSPRYKVAKRGQDVALRCDPISGHVSLFWYQQALGQGPEFLTYFQNEAQLDKSGLPSDRFFAERPEGSVSTLKIQRTQQEDSAVYLCAIGTLTTNTGELFFGEGSRLTVL.

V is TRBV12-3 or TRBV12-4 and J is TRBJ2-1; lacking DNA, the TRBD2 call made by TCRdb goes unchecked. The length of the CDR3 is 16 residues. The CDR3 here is CASSPLTGGTYNEQFF.

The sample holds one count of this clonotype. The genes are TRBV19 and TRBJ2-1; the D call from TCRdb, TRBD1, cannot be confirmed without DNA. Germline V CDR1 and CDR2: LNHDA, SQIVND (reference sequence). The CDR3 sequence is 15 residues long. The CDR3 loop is CASSIVGDRVNEQFF.

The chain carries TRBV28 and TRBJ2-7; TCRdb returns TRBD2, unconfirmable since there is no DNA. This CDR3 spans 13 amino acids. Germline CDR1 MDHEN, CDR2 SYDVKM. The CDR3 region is CASRLAGTYEQYF.

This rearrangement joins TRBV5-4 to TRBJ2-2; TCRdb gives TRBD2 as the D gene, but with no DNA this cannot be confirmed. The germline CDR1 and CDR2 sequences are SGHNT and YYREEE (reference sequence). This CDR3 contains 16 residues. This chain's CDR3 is CASSLSATLNTGELFF.

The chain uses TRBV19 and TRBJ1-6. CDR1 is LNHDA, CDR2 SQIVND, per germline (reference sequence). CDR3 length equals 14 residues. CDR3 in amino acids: CASRIGQENSPLHF. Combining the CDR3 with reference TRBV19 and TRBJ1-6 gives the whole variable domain DGGITQSPKYLFRKEGQNVTLSCEQNLNHDAMYWYRQDPGQGLRLIYYSQIVNDFQKGDIAEGYSVSREKKESFPLTVTSAQKNPTAFYLCASRIGQENSPLHFGNGTRLTVT.

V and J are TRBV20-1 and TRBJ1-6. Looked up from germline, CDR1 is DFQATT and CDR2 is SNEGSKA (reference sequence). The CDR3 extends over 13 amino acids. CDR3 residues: CSARSTGVSPLHF.

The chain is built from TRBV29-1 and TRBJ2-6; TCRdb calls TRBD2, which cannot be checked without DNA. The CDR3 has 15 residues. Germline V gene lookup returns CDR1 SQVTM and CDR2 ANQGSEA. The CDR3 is CSVEGGFSGANVLTF.

The CDR3 protein is CASGRIFTDTQYF. This chain links TRBV27 with TRBJ2-3; lacking DNA, the TRBD2 call made by TCRdb goes unchecked. The CDR3 totals 13 residues. Looked up from germline, CDR1 is MNHEY and CDR2 is SMNVEV (reference sequence).

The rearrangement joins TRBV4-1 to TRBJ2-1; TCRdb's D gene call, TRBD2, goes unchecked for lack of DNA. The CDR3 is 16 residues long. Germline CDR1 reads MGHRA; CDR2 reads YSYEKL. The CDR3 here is CASSLGISGVYNEQFF.

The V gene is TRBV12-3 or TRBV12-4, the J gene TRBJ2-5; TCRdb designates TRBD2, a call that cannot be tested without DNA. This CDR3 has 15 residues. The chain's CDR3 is CASSLYATLGETQYF.

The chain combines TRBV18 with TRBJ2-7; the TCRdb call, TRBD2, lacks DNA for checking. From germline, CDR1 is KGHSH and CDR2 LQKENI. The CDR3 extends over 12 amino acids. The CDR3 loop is CASSPWGYEQYF.

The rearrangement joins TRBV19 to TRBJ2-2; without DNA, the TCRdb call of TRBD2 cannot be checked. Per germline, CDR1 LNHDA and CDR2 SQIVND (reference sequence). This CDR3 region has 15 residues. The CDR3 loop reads CASSTSSENTGELFF.

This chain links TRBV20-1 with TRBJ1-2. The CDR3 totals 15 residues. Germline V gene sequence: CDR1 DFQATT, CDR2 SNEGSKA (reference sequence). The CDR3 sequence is CSARDEGGWNYGYTF.

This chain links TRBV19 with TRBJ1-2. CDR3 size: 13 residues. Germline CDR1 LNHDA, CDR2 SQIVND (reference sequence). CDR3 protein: CASSGPRAAGYTF.

CDR3 sequence: CASSLKRLDEQFF. The chain carries TRBV6-5 and TRBJ2-1; with no DNA, the TCRdb D assignment of TRBD2 cannot be verified. CDR1 is MNHEY, CDR2 SVGAGI, per germline. This CDR3 spans 13 amino acids.

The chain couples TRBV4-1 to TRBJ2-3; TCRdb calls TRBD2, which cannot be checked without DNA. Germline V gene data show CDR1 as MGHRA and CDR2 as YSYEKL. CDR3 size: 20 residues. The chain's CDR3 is CASSRQPGTGLATPTDTQYF.

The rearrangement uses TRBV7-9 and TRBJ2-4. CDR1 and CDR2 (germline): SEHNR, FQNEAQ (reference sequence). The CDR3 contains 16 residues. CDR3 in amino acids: CASSPRDSLAKNIQYF.

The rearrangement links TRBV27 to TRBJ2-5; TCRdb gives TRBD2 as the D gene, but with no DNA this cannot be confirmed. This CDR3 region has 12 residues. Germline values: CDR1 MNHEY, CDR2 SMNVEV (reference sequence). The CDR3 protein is CASSLGWGTQYF.

CDR3 sequence: CASSNRVATNEKLFF. This chain links TRBV28 with TRBJ1-4. The CDR3 sequence is 15 residues long. Germline CDR1 and CDR2: MDHEN and SYDVKM. The variable domain in full, completed from reference TRBV28 and TRBJ1-4, reads DVKVTQSSRYLVKRTGEKVFLECVQDMDHENMFWYRQDPGLGLRLIYFSYDVKMKEKGDIPEGYSVSREKKERFSLILESASTNQTSMYLCASSNRVATNEKLFFGSGTQLSVL.

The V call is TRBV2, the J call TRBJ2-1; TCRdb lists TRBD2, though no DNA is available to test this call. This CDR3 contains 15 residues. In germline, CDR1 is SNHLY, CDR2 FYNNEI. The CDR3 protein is CASSEELAGVAEQFF.

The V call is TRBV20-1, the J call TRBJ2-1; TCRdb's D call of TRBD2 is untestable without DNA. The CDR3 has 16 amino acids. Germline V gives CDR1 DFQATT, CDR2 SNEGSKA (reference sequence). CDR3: CSARSLAGGPYNEQFF.

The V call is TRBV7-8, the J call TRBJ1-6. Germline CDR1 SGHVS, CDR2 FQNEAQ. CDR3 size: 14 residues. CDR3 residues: CASSLEVILSPLHF. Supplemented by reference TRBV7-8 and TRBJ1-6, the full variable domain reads GAGVSQSPRYKVAKRGQDVALRCDPISGHVSLFWYQQALGQGPEFLTYFQNEAQLDKSGLPSDRFFAERPEGSVSTLKIQRTQQEDSAVYLCASSLEVILSPLHFGNGTRLTVT.

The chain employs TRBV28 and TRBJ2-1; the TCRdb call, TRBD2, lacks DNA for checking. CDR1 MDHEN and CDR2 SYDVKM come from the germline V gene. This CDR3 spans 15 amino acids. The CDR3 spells CASSLPTSRGFEQFF.

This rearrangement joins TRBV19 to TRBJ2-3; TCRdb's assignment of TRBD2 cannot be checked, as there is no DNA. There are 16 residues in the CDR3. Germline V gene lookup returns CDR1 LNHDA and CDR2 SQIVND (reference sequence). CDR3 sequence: CASSGGSGGWSDTQYF.